Sequencing of this T cell receptor (beta chain) was carried out in a study of cytomegalovirus exposure and HLA in healthy donors. Of note for this clone: Its antigen is unidentified.

CDR1 is MDHEN, CDR2 SYDVKM, per germline. This CDR3 contains 12 residues. V shed 5 bases, J shed 9 bases, and the junction held 1 base outside the gene matches. The study's findings and limits: Sequencing depth roughly uniform across donors was assumed in presence/absence analyses.

Vbeta (60) and Jbeta (13) primers were used in the PCR. Produced via immunoSEQ multiplex PCR; TCRdb's table is partial and in-frame only. The sample has some 150,000 clones, approximately 80% seen once. The specimen was PBMCs. This receptor was obtained from a woman aged 25 to 39 in good health and CMV-seronegative. The chain joins TRBV28 to TRBJ1-6; 7 positions match TRBD1. CDR3 region: CASSPGGSPLHF. The CDR3 DNA reads TGTGCCAGCAGTCCAGGGGGTTCACCCCTCCACTTT.